Listed below are T cell receptor beta chains from one sample, sequenced in a study of blood T cells in healthy people across ages. A single record per CDR3 protein comes from TCRdb applying MiXCR to the 5' RACE reads. The profile shows 700,000 or so distinct CDR3 sequences, roughly two fifths of them singletons. Source material: blood. These receptors originate from a man aged 80 or over in good health. Both conserved end residues are part of each CDR3. The order of the fields is V gene, clone size, J gene, D gene, CDR3 DNA, CDR3 protein. D genes are given only for firm matches. Some rows have no size entry. The others give once, few or many, or a class for an expanded clone.

v_call: TRBV27; clone_size: once; j_call: TRBJ2-3; d_call: TRBD2; cdr3_nt: TGTGCCAGCAGTTTATACCCGGGAGGCGGCACAGATACGCAGTATTTT; cdr3_aa: CASSLYPGGGTDTQYF
v_call: TRBV7-2; clone_size: .; j_call: TRBJ2-3; d_call: .; cdr3_nt: TGTGGCAGCAGCGCACTTGATACGCAGTATTTT; cdr3_aa: CGSSALDTQYF
v_call: TRBV29-1; clone_size: .; j_call: TRBJ2-1; d_call: TRBD2; cdr3_nt: TGCAGCGAAAGGACTAGCGGGGTTGTTGAGCAGTTCTTC; cdr3_aa: CSERTSGVVEQFF
v_call: TRBV12-3/TRBV12-4; clone_size: .; j_call: TRBJ1-6; d_call: TRBD1; cdr3_nt: TGTGCCAGCAGTTACCCAAGCCGACAGGGCTGGTTCTCACCCCTCCACTTT; cdr3_aa: CASSYPSRQGWFSPLHF
v_call: TRBV3-1; clone_size: .; j_call: TRBJ1-1; d_call: .; cdr3_nt: TGTGCCAGCAGCCAATATGTGGTCACTGAAGCTTTCTTT; cdr3_aa: CASSQYVVTEAFF
v_call: TRBV10-1; clone_size: few; j_call: TRBJ2-1; d_call: .; cdr3_nt: TGCGCCAGCAGTGACACCTACAATGAGCAGTTCTTC; cdr3_aa: CASSDTYNEQFF
v_call: TRBV7-2; clone_size: many; j_call: TRBJ2-3; d_call: TRBD2; cdr3_nt: TGTGCCAGCAGCTCCAGGACTAGCGGGAACACAGATACGCAGTATTTT; cdr3_aa: CASSSRTSGNTDTQYF
v_call: TRBV7-2; clone_size: .; j_call: TRBJ2-2; d_call: TRBD2; cdr3_nt: TGTGCCAGCAGCCTAAGAGGACTAGCGGGAGCTTCCGGGGAGCTGTTTTTT; cdr3_aa: CASSLRGLAGASGELFF
v_call: TRBV6-2/TRBV6-3; clone_size: .; j_call: TRBJ1-1; d_call: TRBD1; cdr3_nt: TGTGCCAGCAGTTACGGGACAGGGGAAGCTTTCTTT; cdr3_aa: CASSYGTGEAFF
v_call: TRBV12-3/TRBV12-4; clone_size: .; j_call: TRBJ1-2; d_call: .; cdr3_nt: TGTGCCAGCAGTCCGACGACCAGGGGCGAGCCCACCTTC; cdr3_aa: CASSPTTRGEPTF
v_call: TRBV7-2; clone_size: few; j_call: TRBJ1-6; d_call: .; cdr3_nt: TGTGCCAGCAGCTTAGCGTATCAAAATTCACCCCTCCACTTT; cdr3_aa: CASSLAYQNSPLHF
v_call: TRBV20-1; clone_size: .; j_call: TRBJ2-5; d_call: .; cdr3_nt: TGCAGTGCTAGAGACCAATGGAGGGGGGACAGACGCGAGACCCAGTACTTC; cdr3_aa: CSARDQWRGDRRETQYF
v_call: TRBV5-1; clone_size: .; j_call: TRBJ2-1; d_call: TRBD1; cdr3_nt: TGCGCCAGTAGCTCCGATCAAGGGGGCGCTGAGCAGTTCTTC; cdr3_aa: CASSSDQGGAEQFF
v_call: TRBV20-1; clone_size: .; j_call: TRBJ2-5; d_call: .; cdr3_nt: TGCAGTGCTGGGGAGGGGGGAAAAGAGACCCAGTACTTC; cdr3_aa: CSAGEGGKETQYF
v_call: TRBV6-6; clone_size: few; j_call: TRBJ2-1; d_call: .; cdr3_nt: TGTGCCAGCAGTTACGATAGCTACAATGAGCAGTTCTTC; cdr3_aa: CASSYDSYNEQFF
v_call: TRBV20-1; clone_size: .; j_call: TRBJ1-2; d_call: .; cdr3_nt: TGCTGTGCTAGATGGTTAGCTAACTATGGCTACACCTTC; cdr3_aa: CCARWLANYGYTF
v_call: TRBV4-3; clone_size: once; j_call: TRBJ2-7; d_call: TRBD2; cdr3_nt: TGCGCCAGCAGCCAAGTGCGGGAGTACGAGCAGTACTTC; cdr3_aa: CASSQVREYEQYF
v_call: TRBV6-5; clone_size: .; j_call: TRBJ2-5; d_call: .; cdr3_nt: TGTGCCAGCAGTCAACTACAGGGAACACAAGAGACCCAGTACTTC; cdr3_aa: CASSQLQGTQETQYF
v_call: TRBV27; clone_size: .; j_call: TRBJ1-2; d_call: .; cdr3_nt: TGTGCCAGCAGTCCTCAAGCGGGGGTTCATCTTGGCTACACCTTC; cdr3_aa: CASSPQAGVHLGYTF
v_call: TRBV28; clone_size: .; j_call: TRBJ2-6; d_call: TRBD1; cdr3_nt: TGTGCCAGCAGTCGGAGGGACAGGGGGAGGTCTGGGGCCAACGTCCTGACTTTC; cdr3_aa: CASSRRDRGRSGANVLTF
v_call: TRBV4-3; clone_size: many; j_call: TRBJ2-7; d_call: .; cdr3_nt: TGCGCCAGCAGCCAAGATATCGGGGACTACGAGCAGTACTTC; cdr3_aa: CASSQDIGDYEQYF
v_call: TRBV20-1; clone_size: few; j_call: TRBJ2-5; d_call: TRBD2; cdr3_nt: TGCAGTGCTCCCCGACTAGCGGGGGGTGGAGAGACCCAGTACTTC; cdr3_aa: CSAPRLAGGGETQYF
v_call: TRBV5-1; clone_size: .; j_call: TRBJ1-5; d_call: .; cdr3_nt: TGCGCCAGCAGCGAGGGACTGGTTAATAGCAATCAGCCCCAGCATTTT; cdr3_aa: CASSEGLVNSNQPQHF